This TCR beta chain was identified during a study of CD8 T cells in ankylosing spondylitis. Study-level findings and limits: Clones linked to disease, bearing a CD8+ phenotype, were relatively rare in peripheral blood. The study identified a TCR beta motif of under ten highly homologous variants that appeared characteristic of ankylosing spondylitis blood. There was reportedly significant enrichment of clones that were disease-linked in matched ankylosing spondylitis synovial fluid.

V shed 0 bases and J shed 1 base, with 16 bases lying between them. Germline values: CDR1 DFQATT, CDR2 SNEGSKA (reference sequence). The CDR3 contains 16 residues. Preparation of TCR beta libraries was done by quantitative 5'-RACE with molecular barcodes. TCRdb passed the 5' RACE reads through MiXCR, listing each CDR3 protein once. The sample lists some 350,000 distinct CDR3 sequences; about 15% were seen once. This clonotype occurred a few times. Its antigen is still unknown. The origin of this receptor is a male donor with ankylosing spondylitis or in good health (not recorded which). V and J are TRBV20-1 and TRBJ2-7, with D possibly TRBD1 on 6 matching bases. The sample taken for sequencing was blood, either unsorted or a sorted T cell fraction (not recorded which). CDR3 DNA: TGCAGTGCTAGAGATCTTACCAGGGGAGATTCCTACGAGCAGTACTTC. Its protein product is CSARDLTRGDSYEQYF.